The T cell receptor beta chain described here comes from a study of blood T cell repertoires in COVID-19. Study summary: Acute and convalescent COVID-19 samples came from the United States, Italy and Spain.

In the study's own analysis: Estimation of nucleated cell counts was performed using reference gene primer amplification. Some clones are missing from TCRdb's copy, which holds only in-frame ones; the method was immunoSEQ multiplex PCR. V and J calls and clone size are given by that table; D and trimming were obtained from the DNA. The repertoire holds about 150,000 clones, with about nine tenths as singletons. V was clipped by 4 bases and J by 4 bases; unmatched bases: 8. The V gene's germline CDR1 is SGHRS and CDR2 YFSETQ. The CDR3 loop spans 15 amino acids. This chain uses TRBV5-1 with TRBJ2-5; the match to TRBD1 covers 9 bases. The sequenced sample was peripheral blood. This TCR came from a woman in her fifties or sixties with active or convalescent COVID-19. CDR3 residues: CASSRATGGRETQYF. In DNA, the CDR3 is TGCGCCAGCAGCAGGGCGACAGGGGGAAGAGAGACCCAGTACTTC. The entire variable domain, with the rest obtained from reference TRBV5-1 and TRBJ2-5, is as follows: KAGVTQTPRYLIKTRGQQVTLSCSPISGHRSVSWYQQTPGQGLQFLFEYFSETQRNKGNFPGRFSGRQFSNSRSEMNVSTLELGDSALYLCASSRATGGRETQYFGPGTRLLVL.